The 10 T cell receptor beta chains given below trace back to one sample, sequenced in a study of T cells in Graves' hyperthyroidism and ophthalmopathy. The investigators amplified TCR beta CDR3 regions from RNA transcripts. First-round RT-PCR targeting the TCR CDR3 was performed with the HTBI primer set. A single record per CDR3 protein comes from TCRdb applying MiXCR to the multiplex PCR reads. Found here are roughly 570,000 distinct CDR3 sequences, roughly 50% of them singletons; the top ten hold approximately 8.4%. The specimen sequenced was peripheral blood or thyroid tissue (not recorded which). The receptors stem from a woman aged 18-30 years with Graves' hyperthyroidism.

This clonotype was detected many times. V is TRBV20-1 and J is TRBJ2-7; D not certain. This CDR3 is built from 12 residues. The germline V gene encodes CDR1 DFQATT and CDR2 SNEGSKA (reference sequence). Trimming took 6 bases from V and 5 from J, leaving 14 bases between them. CDR3 sequence (DNA): TGCAGTGCCCCGTCCTATTTTGACGAGCAGTACTTC. It is translated as CSAPSYFDEQYF.

Notes on this clonotype: This clone may be a read error of a much larger clone one base away. This rearrangement joins TRBV7-9 to TRBJ1-4; 7 bases line up with TRBD1. J was trimmed by 8 bases and V by 4 bases; bases with no gene match: 19. This CDR3 is built from 18 residues. Germline loops: CDR1 SEHNR, CDR2 FQNEAQ (reference sequence). The CDR3 loop is CASSSPRGQSVGGEKLFF. DNA for the CDR3: TGTGCCAGCAGCTCCCCCCGGGGACAGTCAGTCGGTGGGGAAAAACTGTTTTTT.

The chain carries TRBV7-9 and TRBJ1-4; 8 bases are a match to TRBD1. CDR3 length equals 14 residues. V was clipped by 5 bases and J by 7 bases; unmatched bases: 6. The germline V gene has CDR1 SEHNR and CDR2 FQNEAQ (reference sequence). The CDR3 here is CASSHRDRSEKLFF. CDR3 nucleotides: TGTGCCAGCAGCCACCGGGACAGGAGTGAAAAACTGTTTTTT.

The chain uses TRBV5-6 and TRBJ2-2, with TRBD1 matching 9 bases. Germline V gene sequence: CDR1 SGHDT, CDR2 YYEEEE. The CDR3 consists of 15 residues. V was clipped by 4 bases and J by 5 bases; unmatched bases: 6. This CDR3 reads CASSPTGGATGELFF. Written as DNA, the CDR3 is TGTGCCAGCAGCCCAACAGGGGGCGCGACCGGGGAGCTGTTTTTT.

This chain links TRBV20-1 with TRBJ1-2; the D gene is possibly TRBD1 (6 bases). The CDR3 has 13 residues. With 1 base removed from V and 2 bases from J, the gap between germline ends came to 8 bases. Germline CDR1 is DFQATT and CDR2 is SNEGSKA (reference sequence). CDR3 amino acids: CSARGTANYGYTF. The CDR3 DNA sequence: TGCAGTGCTAGAGGGACAGCGAACTATGGCTACACCTTC.

The V call is TRBV19, the J call TRBJ2-7; D remains ambiguous. Trimming took 3 bases from V and 3 from J, leaving 15 bases between them. Germline values: CDR1 LNHDA, CDR2 SQIVND (reference sequence). The CDR3 covers 15 residues. The CDR3 loop reads CASSISKGRSYEQYF. The CDR3 nucleotides are TGTGCCAGTAGTATCAGCAAGGGTAGAAGCTACGAGCAGTACTTC.

The sample holds a few counts of this clonotype. The V call is TRBV2, the J call TRBJ2-3; 10 nucleotides agree with TRBD2. Germline lookup yields CDR1 SNHLY and CDR2 FYNNEI. V shed 5 bases, J shed 5 bases, and the junction held 7 bases outside the gene matches. The CDR3 loop spans 15 amino acids. The CDR3: CASSSIRTSGDTQYF. The CDR3 DNA reads as TGTGCCAGCAGTTCGATTAGGACTAGCGGAGATACGCAGTATTTT.

This clonotype occurred a few times. The rearrangement joins TRBV3-1 to TRBJ2-7; a weak D match, TRBD2 (6 bases). This CDR3 spans 14 amino acids. The V gene's germline CDR1 is LGHDT and CDR2 YNNKEL (reference sequence). The germline V and J ends were trimmed by 0 bases and 5 bases, with 11 bases remaining between them. The CDR3, as DNA: TGTGCCAGCAGCCAAGAGGGGGGTACAAACGAGCAGTACTTC. This sequence encodes CASSQEGGTNEQYF.

The V gene is TRBV7-9, the J gene TRBJ2-2, with 10 bases aligning to TRBD2. Germline V gene data show CDR1 as SEHNR and CDR2 as FQNEAQ (reference sequence). This CDR3 is 16 amino acids long. Losses at the gene ends were 4 bases for V and 3 bases for J; bases not matched to a gene: 5. The CDR3, as DNA: TGTGCCAGCAGCTATTTTGGACTAGCGGACACCGGGGAGCTGTTTTTT. It specifies CASSYFGLADTGELFF. The whole variable domain, filled in from reference TRBV7-9 and TRBJ2-2, reads DTGVSQNPRHKITKRGQNVTFRCDPISEHNRLYWYRQTLGQGPEFLTYFQNEAQLEKSRLLSDRFSAERPKGSFSTLEIQRTEQGDSAMYLCASSYFGLADTGELFFGEGSRLTVL.

The rearrangement links TRBV7-2 to TRBJ2-7; D gene uncertain. This CDR3 is 12 amino acids long. V was trimmed by 2 bases and J by 9 bases, leaving 11 bases between them. Germline V CDR1 and CDR2: SGHTA, FQGNSA. Here the CDR3 reads CASSLIDWGQYF. CDR3 in DNA: TGTGCCAGCAGCTTAATAGATTGGGGGCAGTACTTC.